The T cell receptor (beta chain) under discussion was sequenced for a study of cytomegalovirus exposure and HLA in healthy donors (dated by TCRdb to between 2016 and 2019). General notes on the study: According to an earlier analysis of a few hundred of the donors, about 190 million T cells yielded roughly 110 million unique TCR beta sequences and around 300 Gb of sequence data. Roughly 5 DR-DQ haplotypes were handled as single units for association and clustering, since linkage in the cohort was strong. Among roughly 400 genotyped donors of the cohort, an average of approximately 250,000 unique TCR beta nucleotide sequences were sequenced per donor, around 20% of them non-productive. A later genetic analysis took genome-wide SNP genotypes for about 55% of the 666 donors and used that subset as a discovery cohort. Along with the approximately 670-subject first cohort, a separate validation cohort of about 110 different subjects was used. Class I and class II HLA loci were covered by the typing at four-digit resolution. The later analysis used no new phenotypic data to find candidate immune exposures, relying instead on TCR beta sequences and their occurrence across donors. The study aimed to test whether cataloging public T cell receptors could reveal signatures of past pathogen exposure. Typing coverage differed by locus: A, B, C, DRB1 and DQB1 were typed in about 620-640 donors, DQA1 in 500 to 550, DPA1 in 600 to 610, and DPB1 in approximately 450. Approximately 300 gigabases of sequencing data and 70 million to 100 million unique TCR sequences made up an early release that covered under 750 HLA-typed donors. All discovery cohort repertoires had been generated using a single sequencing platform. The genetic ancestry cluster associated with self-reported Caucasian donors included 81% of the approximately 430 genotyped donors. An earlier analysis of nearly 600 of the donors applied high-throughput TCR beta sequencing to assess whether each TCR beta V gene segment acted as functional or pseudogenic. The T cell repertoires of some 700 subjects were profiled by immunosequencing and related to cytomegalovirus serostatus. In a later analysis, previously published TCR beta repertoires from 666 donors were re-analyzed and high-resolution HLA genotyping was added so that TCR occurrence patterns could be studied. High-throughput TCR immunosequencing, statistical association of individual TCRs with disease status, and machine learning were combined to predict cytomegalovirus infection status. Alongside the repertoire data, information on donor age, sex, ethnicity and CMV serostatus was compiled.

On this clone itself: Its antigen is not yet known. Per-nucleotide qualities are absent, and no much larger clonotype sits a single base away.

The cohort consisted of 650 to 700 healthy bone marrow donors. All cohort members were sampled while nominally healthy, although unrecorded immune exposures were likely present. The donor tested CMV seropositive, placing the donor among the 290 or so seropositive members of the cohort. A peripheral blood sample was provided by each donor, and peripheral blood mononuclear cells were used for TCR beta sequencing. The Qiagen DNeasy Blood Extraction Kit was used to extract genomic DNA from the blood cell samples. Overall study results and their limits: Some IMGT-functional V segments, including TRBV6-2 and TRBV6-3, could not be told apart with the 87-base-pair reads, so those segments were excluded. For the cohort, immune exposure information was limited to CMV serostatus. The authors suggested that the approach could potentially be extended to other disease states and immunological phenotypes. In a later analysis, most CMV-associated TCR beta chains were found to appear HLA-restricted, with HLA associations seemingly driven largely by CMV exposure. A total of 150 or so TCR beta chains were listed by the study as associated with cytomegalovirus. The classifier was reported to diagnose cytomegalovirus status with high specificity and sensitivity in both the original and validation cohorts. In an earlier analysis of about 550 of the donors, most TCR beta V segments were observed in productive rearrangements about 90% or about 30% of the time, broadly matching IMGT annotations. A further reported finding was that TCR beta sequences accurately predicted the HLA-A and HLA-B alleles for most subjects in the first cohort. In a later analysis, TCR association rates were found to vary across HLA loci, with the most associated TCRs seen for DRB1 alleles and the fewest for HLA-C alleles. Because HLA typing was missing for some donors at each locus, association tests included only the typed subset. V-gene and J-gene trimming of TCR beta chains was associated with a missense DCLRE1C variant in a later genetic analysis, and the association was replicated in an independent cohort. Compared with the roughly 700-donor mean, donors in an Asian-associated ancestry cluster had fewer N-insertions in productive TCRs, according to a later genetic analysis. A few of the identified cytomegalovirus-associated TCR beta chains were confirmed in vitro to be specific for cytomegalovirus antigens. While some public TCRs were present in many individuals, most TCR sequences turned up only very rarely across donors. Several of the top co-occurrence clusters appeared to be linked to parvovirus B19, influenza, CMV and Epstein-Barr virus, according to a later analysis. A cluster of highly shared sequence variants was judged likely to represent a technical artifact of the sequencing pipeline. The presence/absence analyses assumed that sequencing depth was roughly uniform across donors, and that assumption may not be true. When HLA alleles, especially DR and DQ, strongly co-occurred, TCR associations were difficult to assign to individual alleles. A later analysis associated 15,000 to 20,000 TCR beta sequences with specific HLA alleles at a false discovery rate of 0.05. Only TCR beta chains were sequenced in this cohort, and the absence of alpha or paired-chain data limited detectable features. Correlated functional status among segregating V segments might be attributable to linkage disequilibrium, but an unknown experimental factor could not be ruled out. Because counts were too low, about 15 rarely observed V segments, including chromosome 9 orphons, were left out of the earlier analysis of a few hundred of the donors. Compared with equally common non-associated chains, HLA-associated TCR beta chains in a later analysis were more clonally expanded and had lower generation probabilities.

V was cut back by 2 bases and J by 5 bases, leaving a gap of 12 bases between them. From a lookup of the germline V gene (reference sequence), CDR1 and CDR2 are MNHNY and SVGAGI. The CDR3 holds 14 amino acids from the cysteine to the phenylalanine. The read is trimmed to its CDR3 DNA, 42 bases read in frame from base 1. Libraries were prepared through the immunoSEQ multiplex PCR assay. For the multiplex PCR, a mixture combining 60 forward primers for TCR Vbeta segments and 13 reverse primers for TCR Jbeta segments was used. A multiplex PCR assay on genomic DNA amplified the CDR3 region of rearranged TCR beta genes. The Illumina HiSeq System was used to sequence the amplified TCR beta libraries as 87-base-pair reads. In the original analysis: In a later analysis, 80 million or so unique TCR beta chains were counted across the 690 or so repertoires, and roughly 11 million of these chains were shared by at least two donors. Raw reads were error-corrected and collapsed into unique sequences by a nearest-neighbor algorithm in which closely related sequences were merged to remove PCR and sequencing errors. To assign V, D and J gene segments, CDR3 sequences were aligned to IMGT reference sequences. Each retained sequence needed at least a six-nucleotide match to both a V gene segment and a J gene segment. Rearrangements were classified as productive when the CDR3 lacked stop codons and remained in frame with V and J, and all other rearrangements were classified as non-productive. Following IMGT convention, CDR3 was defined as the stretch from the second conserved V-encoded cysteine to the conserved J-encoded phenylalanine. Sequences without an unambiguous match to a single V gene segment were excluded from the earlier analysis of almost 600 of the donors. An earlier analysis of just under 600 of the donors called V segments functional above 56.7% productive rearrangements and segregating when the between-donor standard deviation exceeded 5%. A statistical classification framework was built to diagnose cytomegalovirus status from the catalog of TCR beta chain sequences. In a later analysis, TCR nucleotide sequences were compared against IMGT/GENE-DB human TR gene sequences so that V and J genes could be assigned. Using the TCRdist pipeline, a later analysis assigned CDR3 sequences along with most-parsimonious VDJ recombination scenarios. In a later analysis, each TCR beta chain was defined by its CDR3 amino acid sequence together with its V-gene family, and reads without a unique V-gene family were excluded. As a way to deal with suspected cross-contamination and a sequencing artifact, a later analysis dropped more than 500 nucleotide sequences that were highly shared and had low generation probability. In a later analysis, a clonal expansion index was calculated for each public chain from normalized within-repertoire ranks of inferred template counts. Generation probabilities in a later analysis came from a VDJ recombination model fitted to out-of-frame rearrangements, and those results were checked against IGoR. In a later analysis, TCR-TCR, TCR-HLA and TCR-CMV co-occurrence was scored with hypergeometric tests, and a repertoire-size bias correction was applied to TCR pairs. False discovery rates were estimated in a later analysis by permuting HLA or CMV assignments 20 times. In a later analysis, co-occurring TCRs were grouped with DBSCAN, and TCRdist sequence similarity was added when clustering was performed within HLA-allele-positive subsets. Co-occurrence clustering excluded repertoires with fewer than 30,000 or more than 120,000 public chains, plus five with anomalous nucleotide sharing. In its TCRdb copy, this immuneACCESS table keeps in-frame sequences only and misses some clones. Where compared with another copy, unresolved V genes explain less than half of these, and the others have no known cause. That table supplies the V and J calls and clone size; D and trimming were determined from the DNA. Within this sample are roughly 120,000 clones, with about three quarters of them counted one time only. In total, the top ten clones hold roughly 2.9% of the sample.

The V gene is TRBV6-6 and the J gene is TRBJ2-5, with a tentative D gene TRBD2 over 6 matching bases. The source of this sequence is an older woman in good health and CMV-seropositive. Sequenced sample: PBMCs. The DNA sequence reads TGTGCCAGCAGTTACGGCGGGGCCCGGGAGACCCAGTACTTC. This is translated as CASSYGGARETQYF.